This T cell receptor (beta chain) was sequenced for a study of blood T cells in healthy people across ages. Alongside a J-beta primer mix, a sample-barcoded 5' primer served in a second PCR lasting about 7 to 11 cycles. TCRdb reanalysed the 5' RACE reads using MiXCR and keeps one entry per CDR3 protein. The sample records some 640,000 distinct CDR3 sequences, about 28% being singletons. This clonotype was observed a handful of times. Trimming pared 2 bases from V and 2 bases from J, leaving 9 bases between. The CDR3 is 14 residues long. Germline CDR1 reads SEHNR; CDR2 reads FQNEAQ (reference sequence).

The V gene is TRBV7-9, the J gene TRBJ1-1; TRBD1 is a possible D gene (6 bases). Sequencing was performed on blood. This sequence was found in a woman at least 80 years old in good health. In DNA, the CDR3 is TGTGCCAGCAGCTTAATACAGGGAAACACTGAAGCTTTCTTT. Translating gives CASSLIQGNTEAFF.